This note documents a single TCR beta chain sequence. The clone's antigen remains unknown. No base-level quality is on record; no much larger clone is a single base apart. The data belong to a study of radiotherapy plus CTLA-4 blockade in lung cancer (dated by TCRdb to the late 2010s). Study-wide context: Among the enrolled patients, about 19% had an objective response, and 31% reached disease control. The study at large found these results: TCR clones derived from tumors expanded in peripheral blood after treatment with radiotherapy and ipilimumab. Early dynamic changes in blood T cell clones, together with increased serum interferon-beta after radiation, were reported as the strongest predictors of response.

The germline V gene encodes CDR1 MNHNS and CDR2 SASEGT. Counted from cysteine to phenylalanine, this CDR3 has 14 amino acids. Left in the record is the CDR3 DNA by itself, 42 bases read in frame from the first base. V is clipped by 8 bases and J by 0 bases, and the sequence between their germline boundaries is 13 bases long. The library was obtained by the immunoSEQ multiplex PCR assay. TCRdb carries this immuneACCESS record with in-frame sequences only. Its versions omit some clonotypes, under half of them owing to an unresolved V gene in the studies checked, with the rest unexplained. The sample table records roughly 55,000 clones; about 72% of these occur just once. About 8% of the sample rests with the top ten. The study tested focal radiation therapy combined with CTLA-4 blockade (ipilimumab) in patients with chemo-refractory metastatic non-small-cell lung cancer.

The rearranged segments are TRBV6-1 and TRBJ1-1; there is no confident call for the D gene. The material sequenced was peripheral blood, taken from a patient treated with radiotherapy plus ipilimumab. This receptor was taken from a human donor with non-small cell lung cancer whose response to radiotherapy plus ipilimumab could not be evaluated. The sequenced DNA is TGTGCCAGCTCTTACAGCTACATGAACACTGAAGCTTTCTTT. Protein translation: CASSYSYMNTEAFF.